This T cell receptor beta chain was captured by sequencing in a study of T-cell reconstitution after alpha-beta-depleted transplantation in children. Study-wide results and limits: Newly generated T cells supplied most T-cell counts and diversity one year post-transplant. About two months after transplant, alpha-beta T cells reportedly came from several hundred expanded graft clones.

Germline CDR1 and CDR2: KGHDR and SFDVKD. Deletions cut 4 bases from V and 0 bases from J, with 12 bases between. CDR3 size: 16 residues. Preparation of the TCRbeta library used unique molecular identifiers. In TCRdb, the PCR reads were re-called with MiXCR into one record per CDR3 protein. This sample has hundreds of thousands of distinct CDR3 sequences, with around 12% found just once. This clonotype was picked up many times. Antigen unknown. The gene calls are TRBV24-1 and TRBJ2-1; tentatively, D is TRBD2 (5 bases). The clonotype was recovered from a girl aged 2 to 10 with congenital amegakaryocytic thrombocytopenia, due to receive a stem cell transplant. Material: PBMCs, obtained before TCRalphabeta/CD19-depleted stem cell transplant. CDR3 sequence: CATSDSRAGSYNEQFF. The CDR3 DNA follows: TGTGCCACCAGTGACTCGCGGGCCGGCTCCTACAATGAGCAGTTCTTC.